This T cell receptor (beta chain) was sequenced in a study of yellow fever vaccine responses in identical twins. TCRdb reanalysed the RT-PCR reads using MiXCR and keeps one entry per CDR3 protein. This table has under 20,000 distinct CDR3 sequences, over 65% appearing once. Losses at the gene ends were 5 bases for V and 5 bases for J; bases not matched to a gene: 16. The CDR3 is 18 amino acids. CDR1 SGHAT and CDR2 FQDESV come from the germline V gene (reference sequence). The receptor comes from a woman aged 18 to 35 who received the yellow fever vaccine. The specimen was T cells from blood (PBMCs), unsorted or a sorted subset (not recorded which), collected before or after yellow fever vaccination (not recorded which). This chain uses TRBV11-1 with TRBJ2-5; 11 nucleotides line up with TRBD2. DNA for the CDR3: TGTGCCAGCAGCCCGGGTGGTAGGGTGACTAGCGGGGTTGAGACCCAGTACTTC. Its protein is CASSPGGRVTSGVETQYF.